This T cell receptor (beta chain) was sequenced in a study of blood T cell repertoires in COVID-19. Study summary: There were acute and convalescent COVID-19 samples, and they came from the United States, Italy and Spain. The cDNA or gDNA used as material had been derived from T cells, B-cell-depleted T cells, or PBMCs.

TCRdb's table, derived via immunoSEQ multiplex PCR, lists solely in-frame clones and lacks some. Among 150,000 to 200,000 clones listed, 88% were seen once. CDR1 and CDR2 from the germline V gene are KGHDR and SFDVKD. Trimming removed 10 bases at V and 1 base at J, with 21 bases between. The CDR3 is 16 residues long. The specimen was peripheral blood. The rearrangement joins TRBV24-1 to TRBJ1-1, with a tentative D call TRBD1 (6 bases). The clonotype originates from a human donor in a cohort sampled during active COVID-19. The CDR3 region has the DNA TGTGCCACTCATATCCCGCCAGGGGCGCGGAACACTGAAGCTTTCTTT. Translating it yields CATHIPPGARNTEAFF.